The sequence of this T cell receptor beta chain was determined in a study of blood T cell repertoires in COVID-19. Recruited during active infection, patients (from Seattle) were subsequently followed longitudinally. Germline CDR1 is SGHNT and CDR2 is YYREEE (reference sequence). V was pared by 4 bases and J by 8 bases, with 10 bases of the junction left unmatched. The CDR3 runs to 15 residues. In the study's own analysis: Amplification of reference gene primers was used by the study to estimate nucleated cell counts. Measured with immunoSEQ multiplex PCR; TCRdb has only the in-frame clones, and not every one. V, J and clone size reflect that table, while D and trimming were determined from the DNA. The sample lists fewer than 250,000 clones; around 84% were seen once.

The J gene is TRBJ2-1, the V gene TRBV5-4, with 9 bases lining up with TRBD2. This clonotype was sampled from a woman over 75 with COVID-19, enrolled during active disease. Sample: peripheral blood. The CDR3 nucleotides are TGTGCCAGCAGCGGCATGAGTAGCGGGGGATATGAGCAGTTCTTC. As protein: CASSGMSSGGYEQFF.